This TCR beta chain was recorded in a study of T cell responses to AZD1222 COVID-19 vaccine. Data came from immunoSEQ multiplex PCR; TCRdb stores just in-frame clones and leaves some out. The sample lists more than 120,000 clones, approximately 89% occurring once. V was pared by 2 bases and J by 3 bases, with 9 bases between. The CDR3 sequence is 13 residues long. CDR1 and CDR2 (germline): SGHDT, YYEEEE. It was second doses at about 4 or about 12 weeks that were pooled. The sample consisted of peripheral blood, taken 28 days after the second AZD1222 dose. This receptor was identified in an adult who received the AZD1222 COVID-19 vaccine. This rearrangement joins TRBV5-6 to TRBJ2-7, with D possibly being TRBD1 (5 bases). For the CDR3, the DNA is TGTGCCAGCAGCTTCGGAAGGGGCTACGAGCAGTACTTC. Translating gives CASSFGRGYEQYF. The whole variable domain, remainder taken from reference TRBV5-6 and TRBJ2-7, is DAGVTQSPTHLIKTRGQQVTLRCSPKSGHDTVSWYQQALGQGPQFIFQYYEEEERQRGNFPDRFSGHQFPNYSSELNVNALLLGDSALYLCASSFGRGYEQYFGPGTRLTVT.